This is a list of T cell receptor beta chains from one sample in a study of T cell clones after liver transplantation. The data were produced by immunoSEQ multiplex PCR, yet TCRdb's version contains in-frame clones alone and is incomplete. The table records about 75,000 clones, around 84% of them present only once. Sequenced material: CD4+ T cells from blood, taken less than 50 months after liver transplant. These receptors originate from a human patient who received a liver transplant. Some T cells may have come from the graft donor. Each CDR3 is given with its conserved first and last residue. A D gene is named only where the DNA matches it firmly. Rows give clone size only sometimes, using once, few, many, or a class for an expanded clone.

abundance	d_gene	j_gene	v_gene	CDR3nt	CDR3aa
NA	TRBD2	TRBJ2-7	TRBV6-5	TGTGCCAGCAGTTACACCCAGCGGGGGGCTGGATACGAGCAGTACTTC	CASSYTQRGAGYEQYF
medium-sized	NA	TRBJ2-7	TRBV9	TGTGCCAGCAGCGTAGGATCTGGGGGCAAAGGTTCCGAGCAGTACTTC	CASSVGSGGKGSEQYF
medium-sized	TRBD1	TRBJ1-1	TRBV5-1	TGCGCCAGCAGCTTGTGGACAGGCGGATCTGAAGCTTTCTTT	CASSLWTGGSEAFF
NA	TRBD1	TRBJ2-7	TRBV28	TGTGCCAGCAGTCTCACCGGGACAGCAGCCTACGAGCAGTACTTC	CASSLTGTAAYEQYF
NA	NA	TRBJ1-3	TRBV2	TGTGCCAGCAAAAATGGGGGGTTCTACTCTGGAAACACCATATATTTT	CASKNGGFYSGNTIYF
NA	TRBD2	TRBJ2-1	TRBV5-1	TGCGCCAGCAGCCCACCAGGACTAGCGGGGGACAATGAGCAGTTCTTC	CASSPPGLAGDNEQFF
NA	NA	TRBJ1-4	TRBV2	TGTGCCAGCAGTGGGGGGCCCCATGAAAAACTGTTTTTT	CASSGGPHEKLFF
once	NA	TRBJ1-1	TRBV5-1	TGCGCCAGCAGCTTGGATGTAGGGCCAATGAACACTGAAGCTTTCTTT	CASSLDVGPMNTEAFF
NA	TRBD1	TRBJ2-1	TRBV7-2	TGTGCCAGCAGTGTTAGACAGGGGTGGGATGAGCAGTTCTTC	CASSVRQGWDEQFF
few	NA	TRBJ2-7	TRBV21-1	TGTGCCAGCAGCAAAGAAGTCCGGGGCCACGAGCAGTACTTC	CASSKEVRGHEQYF
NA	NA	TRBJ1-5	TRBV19	TGTGCCAGTAGTATCGCGGATCAGCCCCAGCATTTT	CASSIADQPQHF
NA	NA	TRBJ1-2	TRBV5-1	TGCGCCAGCAGCCCCCACCACAGGGTCGTAAGAGATGGCTACACCTTC	CASSPHHRVVRDGYTF
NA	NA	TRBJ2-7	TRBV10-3	TGTGCCATCAGTGAGTCCGGGGATCGTAACGAGCAGTACTTC	CAISESGDRNEQYF
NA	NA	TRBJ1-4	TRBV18	TGTGCCAGCTCACGGGGCGGCCTAACAACTAATGAAAAACTGTTTTTT	CASSRGGLTTNEKLFF
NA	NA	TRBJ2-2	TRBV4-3	TGCGCCAGCAGCCAAGTACTTGGGGCCGGGGAGCTGTTTTTT	CASSQVLGAGELFF
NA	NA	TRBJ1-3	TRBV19	TGTGCCAGTGACACCGCACAGGGCAGCTCTGGAAACACCATATATTTT	CASDTAQGSSGNTIYF
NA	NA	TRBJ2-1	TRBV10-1	TGCGCCAGCGGGAGGAGTAGGACTTACAATGAGCAGTTCTTC	CASGRSRTYNEQFF
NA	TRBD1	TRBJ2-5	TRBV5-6	TGTGCCAGCAGCTTCCTGACAGGGCCTCAAGAGACCCAGTACTTC	CASSFLTGPQETQYF
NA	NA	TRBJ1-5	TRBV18	TGTGCCAGCTCACCACTTCACAGGGCGGATCAGCCCCAGCATTTT	CASSPLHRADQPQHF
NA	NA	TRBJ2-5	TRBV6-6	TGTGCCACAAAGGACAGCGGTGTGGAGACCCAGTACTTC	CATKDSGVETQYF
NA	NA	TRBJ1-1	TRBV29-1	TGCAGCGTTGCTCGGACGCCGAACACTGAAGCTTTCTTT	CSVARTPNTEAFF
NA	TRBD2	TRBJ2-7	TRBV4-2	TGTGCCAGCAGCCTCCAGACTAGCGGGAGGCAATACGAGCAGTACTTC	CASSLQTSGRQYEQYF
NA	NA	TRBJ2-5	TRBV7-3	TGTGCCAGCAGCTTACTAGTCCAAGAGACCCAGTACTTC	CASSLLVQETQYF
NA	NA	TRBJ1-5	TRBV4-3	TGCGCCAGCAGCGAATCATACTCCCCCAATTATCAGCCCCAGCATTTT	CASSESYSPNYQPQHF
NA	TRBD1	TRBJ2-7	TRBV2	TGTGCCAGCAGGAGGGACAGTGGCTACGAGCAGTACTTC	CASRRDSGYEQYF
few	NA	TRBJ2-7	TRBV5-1	TGCGCCAGCAGCATGGGACTTCGCGGGACCTACGAGCAGTACTTC	CASSMGLRGTYEQYF
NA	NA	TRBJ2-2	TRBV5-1	TGCGCCAGCAGCCAAGCCGCCAAAACCGGGGAGCTGTTTTTT	CASSQAAKTGELFF
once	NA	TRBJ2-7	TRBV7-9	TGTGCCAGCAGCTTGTATCTGGTCTCGCAGTCTTCCTACGAGCAGTACTTC	CASSLYLVSQSSYEQYF
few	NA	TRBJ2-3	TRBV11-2	TGTGCCAGCAGCTTAGGATTAGCGGCAGATACGCAGTATTTT	CASSLGLAADTQYF
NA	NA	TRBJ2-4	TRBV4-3	TGCGCCAGCAGCCCCCAAGGCAGCCTAGGAAACATTCAGTACTTC	CASSPQGSLGNIQYF
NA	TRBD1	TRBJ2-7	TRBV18	TGTGCCAGCTCACCGACAGGGCGCGCCTACGAGCAGTACTTC	CASSPTGRAYEQYF
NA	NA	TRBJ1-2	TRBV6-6	TGTGCCAGCGATAGGGGGAGGTCGTATGGCTACACCTTC	CASDRGRSYGYTF
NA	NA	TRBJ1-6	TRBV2	TGTGCCAGCATGGTGGGGATACAGGGTGACGCTAATTCACCCCTCCACTTT	CASMVGIQGDANSPLHF
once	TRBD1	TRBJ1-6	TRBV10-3	TGTGCCATCAGCGAGAGAGCGGGACAGGGGGACTCACCCCTCCACTTT	CAISERAGQGDSPLHF
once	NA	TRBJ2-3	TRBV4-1	TGCGCCAGCAGCCAATTCCTAGTAGTGGATACGCAGTATTTT	CASSQFLVVDTQYF
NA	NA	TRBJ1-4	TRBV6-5	TGTGCCAGCAGTAGGGGGTCCTATGAAAAACTGTTTTTT	CASSRGSYEKLFF
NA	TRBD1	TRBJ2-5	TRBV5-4	TGCGGCCTGGGACAGGGGGCCTCCCAAGAGACCCAGTACTTC	CGLGQGASQETQYF
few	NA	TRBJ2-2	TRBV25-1	TGTGCCAGCAGTGGCCGCGCGAACACCGGGGAGCTGTTTTTT	CASSGRANTGELFF
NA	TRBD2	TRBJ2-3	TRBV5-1	TGCGCCAGCAGCTCTTTAGCGGGATCGGGAGATACGCAGTATTTT	CASSSLAGSGDTQYF
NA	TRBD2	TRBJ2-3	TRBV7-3	TGTGCCAGCAGCTTAGGCGGGGGGATAGATACGCAGTATTTT	CASSLGGGIDTQYF
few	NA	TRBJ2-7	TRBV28	TGTGCCGCCGGGACGCTCGCTCGGTACGAGCAGTACTTC	CAAGTLARYEQYF
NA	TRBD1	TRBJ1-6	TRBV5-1	TGCGCCAGCAGCTTGGCGGGGACAGGCCAAACTGTAAATTCACCCCTCCACTTT	CASSLAGTGQTVNSPLHF
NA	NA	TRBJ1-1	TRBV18	TGTGCCAGCTCACCGGGGCGCCTGAACACTGAAGCTTTCTTT	CASSPGRLNTEAFF
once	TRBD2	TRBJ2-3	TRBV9	TGTGCCAGCAGCGTAGCAGGACTAGCGGGCACAGATACGCAGTATTTT	CASSVAGLAGTDTQYF
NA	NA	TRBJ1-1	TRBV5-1	TGCGCCAGCAGCGCTGAAATGGCAGCCGTGAACACTGAAGCTTTCTTT	CASSAEMAAVNTEAFF
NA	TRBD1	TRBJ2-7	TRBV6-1	TGTGCCAGCAGCAGACAGGGATACGAGCAGTACTTC	CASSRQGYEQYF